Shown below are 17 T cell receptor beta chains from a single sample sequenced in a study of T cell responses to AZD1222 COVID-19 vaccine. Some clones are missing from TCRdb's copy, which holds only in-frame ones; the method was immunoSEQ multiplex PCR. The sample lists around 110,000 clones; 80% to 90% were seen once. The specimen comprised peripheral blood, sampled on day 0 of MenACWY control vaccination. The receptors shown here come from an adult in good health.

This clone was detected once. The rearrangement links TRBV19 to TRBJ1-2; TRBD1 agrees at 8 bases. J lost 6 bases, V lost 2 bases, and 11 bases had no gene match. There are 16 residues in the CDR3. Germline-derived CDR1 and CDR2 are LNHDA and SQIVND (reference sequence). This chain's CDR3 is CASSITRPGQDNGYTF. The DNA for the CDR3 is TGTGCCAGTAGTATAACACGTCCGGGACAGGATAATGGCTACACCTTC.

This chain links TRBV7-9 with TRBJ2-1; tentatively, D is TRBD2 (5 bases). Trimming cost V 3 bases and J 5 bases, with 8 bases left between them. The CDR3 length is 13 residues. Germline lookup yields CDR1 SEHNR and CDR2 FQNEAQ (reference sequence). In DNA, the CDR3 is TGTGCCAGCAGCTTTGGAGGTCACAATGAGCAGTTCTTC. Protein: CASSFGGHNEQFF.

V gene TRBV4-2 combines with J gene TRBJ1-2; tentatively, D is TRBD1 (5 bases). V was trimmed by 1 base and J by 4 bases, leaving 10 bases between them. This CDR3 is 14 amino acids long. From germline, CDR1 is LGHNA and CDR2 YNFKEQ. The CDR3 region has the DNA TGTGCCAGCAGCCAAGTAGCAGGGATCTATGGCTACACCTTC. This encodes CASSQVAGIYGYTF.

This CDR3 reads CASSNNWTGGMIEAFF. For the CDR3, the DNA is TGCGCCAGCAGTAATAACTGGACAGGGGGCATGATTGAAGCTTTCTTT. This rearrangement joins TRBV10-1 to TRBJ1-1; 11 nucleotides line up with TRBD1. This CDR3 region has 16 residues. Germline V gene sequence: CDR1 WNHNN, CDR2 SYGVQD (reference sequence). The V and J ends lost 5 bases and 7 bases, in that order; junction bases with no gene match: 12.

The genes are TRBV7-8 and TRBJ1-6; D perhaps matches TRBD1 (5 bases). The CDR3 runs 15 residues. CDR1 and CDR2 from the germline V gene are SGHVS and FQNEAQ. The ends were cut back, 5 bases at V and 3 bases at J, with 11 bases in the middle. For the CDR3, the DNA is TGTGCCAGCAGCCCTTCGGGGGACTATAATTCACCCCTCCACTTT. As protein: CASSPSGDYNSPLHF.

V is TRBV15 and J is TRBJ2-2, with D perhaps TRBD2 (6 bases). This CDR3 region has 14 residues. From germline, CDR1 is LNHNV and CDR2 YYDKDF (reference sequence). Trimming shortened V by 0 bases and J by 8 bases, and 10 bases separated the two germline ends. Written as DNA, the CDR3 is TGTGCCACCAGCAGAGAGCGGGGTGCGGGGGAGCTGTTTTTT. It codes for CATSRERGAGELFF.

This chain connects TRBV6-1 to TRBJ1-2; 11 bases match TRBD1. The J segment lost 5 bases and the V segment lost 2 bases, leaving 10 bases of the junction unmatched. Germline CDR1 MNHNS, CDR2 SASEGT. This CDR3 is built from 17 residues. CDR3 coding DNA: TGTGCCAGCAGTGAAATAGAAGGGGACAGGGGGATTTATGGCTACACCTTC. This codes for CASSEIEGDRGIYGYTF.

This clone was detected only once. CDR3 coding DNA: TGTGCCAGCAGCTCCAGGGAGGGGCAGCCCCAGCATTTT. It specifies CASSSREGQPQHF. The chain employs TRBV5-8 and TRBJ1-5, with D perhaps matching TRBD1 (5 bases). The germline V and J ends were trimmed by 3 bases and 7 bases, with 11 bases remaining between them. Per germline, CDR1 SGHTS and CDR2 YDEGEE. The CDR3 loop spans 13 amino acids. The full variable domain, with the rest looked up from reference TRBV5-8 and TRBJ1-5, is EAGVTQSPTHLIKTRGQQATLRCSPISGHTSVYWYQQALGLGLQFLLWYDEGEERNRGNFPPRFSGRQFPNYSSELNVNALELEDSALYLCASSSREGQPQHFGDGTRLSIL.

The CDR3 here is CASAYGANYEQYF. Written as DNA, the CDR3 is TGTGCCAGCGCCTACGGGGCGAACTACGAGCAGTACTTC. V is TRBV7-3 and J is TRBJ2-7, with D perhaps given as TRBD1 or TRBD2 (5 bases each). Trimming took 8 bases from V and 3 from J, leaving 14 bases between them. The V gene's germline CDR1 is SGHTA and CDR2 FQGTGA. The CDR3 contains 13 residues.

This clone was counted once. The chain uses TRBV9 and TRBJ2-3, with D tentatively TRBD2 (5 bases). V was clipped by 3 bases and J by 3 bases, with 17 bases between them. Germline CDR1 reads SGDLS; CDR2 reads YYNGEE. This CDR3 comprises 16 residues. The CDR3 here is CASSATVGLATDTQYF. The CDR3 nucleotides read TGTGCCAGCAGCGCCACTGTCGGGCTAGCTACAGATACGCAGTATTTT.

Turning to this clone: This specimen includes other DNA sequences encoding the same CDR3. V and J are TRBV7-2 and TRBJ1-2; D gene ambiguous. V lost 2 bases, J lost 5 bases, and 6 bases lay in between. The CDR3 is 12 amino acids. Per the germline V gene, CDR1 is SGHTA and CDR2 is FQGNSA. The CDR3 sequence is CASSLSNYGYTF. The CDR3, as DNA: TGTGCCAGCAGCTTATCAAATTATGGCTACACCTTC.

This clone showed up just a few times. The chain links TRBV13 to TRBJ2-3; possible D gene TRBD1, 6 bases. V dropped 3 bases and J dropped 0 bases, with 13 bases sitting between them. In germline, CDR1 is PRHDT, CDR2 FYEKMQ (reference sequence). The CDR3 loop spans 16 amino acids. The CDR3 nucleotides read TGTGCCAGCAGCTTGAACGACAGGCTGAGCACAGATACGCAGTATTTT. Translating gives CASSLNDRLSTDTQYF.

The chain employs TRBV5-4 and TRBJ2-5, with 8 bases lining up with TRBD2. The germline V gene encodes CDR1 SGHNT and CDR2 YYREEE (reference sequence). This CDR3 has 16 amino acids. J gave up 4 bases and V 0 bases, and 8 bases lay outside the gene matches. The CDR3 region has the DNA TGTGCCAGCAGCTTGGGCCGGCTCCGGGGGGGAGAGACCCAGTACTTC. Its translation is CASSLGRLRGGETQYF.

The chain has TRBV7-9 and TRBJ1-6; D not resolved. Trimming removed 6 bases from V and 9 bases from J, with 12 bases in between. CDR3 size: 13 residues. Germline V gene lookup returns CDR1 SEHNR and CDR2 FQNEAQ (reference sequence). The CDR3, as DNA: TGTGCCAGCAGTTCCGGAAGCGTTTCACCCCTCCACTTT. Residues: CASSSGSVSPLHF.

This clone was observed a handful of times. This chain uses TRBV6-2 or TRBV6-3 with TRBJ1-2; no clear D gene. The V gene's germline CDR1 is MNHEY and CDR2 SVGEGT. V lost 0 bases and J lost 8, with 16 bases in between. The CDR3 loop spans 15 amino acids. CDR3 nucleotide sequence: TGTGCCAGCAGTTACTCCCGGGCCTTTCTGGGAGGCTACACCTTC. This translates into CASSYSRAFLGGYTF.

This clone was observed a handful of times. CDR3 sequence (DNA): TGCGCCAGCAGCGGACCACTACCAGGGGGCTTGGACGAGCAGTACTTC. It yields the protein CASSGPLPGGLDEQYF. The J gene is TRBJ2-7, the V gene TRBV4-3; 8 bases match TRBD1. This CDR3 spans 16 amino acids. V lost 5 bases to trimming and J lost 5 bases; unmatched junction nucleotides: 14. Germline V gene data show CDR1 as LGHNA and CDR2 as YSLEER.

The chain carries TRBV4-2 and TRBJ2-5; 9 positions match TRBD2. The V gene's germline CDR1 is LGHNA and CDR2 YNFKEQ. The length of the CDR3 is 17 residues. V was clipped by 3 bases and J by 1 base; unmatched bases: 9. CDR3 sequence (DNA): TGTGCCAGCAGCCACTCCCAGCGGGGGGACGTCCAAGAGACCCAGTACTTC. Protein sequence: CASSHSQRGDVQETQYF.